The entry below describes one T cell receptor (beta chain). Only in-frame clones appear in the TCRdb table, and some are missing; sequencing was by immunoSEQ multiplex PCR. The sample consists of approximately 51,000 clones, approximately 86% of them appearing once. V was trimmed by 2 bases and J by 3 bases, leaving 20 bases between them. This CDR3 spans 17 amino acids. Germline CDR1 is MNHNS and CDR2 is SASEGT. The sample is drawn from a study of PD-L1 blockade in urothelial cancer. Turning to the study itself: Samples came from 3 weeks, at the second dose, and 6 weeks into treatment. Peripheral blood specimens exhibited a median yield of roughly 140,000 T cells.

The sequence was obtained from a man in his sixties with urothelial cancer. The chain carries TRBV6-1 and TRBJ2-7, with a possible D match to TRBD1 (5 bases). This sample comprised PBMCs, obtained around atezolizumab (anti-PD-L1) treatment. Here the CDR3 DNA reads TGTGCCAGCAGTGAACAGGGTCGGGCTCCTCACGGCTACGAGCAGTACTTC. It is translated as CASSEQGRAPHGYEQYF.